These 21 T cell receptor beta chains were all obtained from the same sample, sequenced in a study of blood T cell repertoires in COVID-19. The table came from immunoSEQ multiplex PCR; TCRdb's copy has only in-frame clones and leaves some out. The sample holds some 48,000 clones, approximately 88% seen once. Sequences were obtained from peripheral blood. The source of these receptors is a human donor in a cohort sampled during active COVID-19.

CDR3 residues: CASSDTGDRNYGYTF. In DNA, the CDR3 is TGTGCCAGCAGCGATACAGGGGACCGAAACTATGGCTACACCTTC. The chain carries TRBV6-6 and TRBJ1-2; TRBD1 agrees at 7 bases. The CDR3 is 15 amino acids. Germline values: CDR1 MNHNY, CDR2 SVGAGI (reference sequence). V gave up 6 bases and J gave up 2 bases; unmatched junction bases: 9.

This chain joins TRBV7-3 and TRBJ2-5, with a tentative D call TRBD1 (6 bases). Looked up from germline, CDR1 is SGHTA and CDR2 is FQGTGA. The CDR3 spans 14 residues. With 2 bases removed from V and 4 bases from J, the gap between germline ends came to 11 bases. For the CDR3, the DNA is TGTGCCAGCAGCTTACTGGGGGCAGGAGAGACCCAGTACTTC. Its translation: CASSLLGAGETQYF. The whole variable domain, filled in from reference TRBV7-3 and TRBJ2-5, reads GAGVSQTPSNKVTEKGKYVELRCDPISGHTALYWYRQSLGQGPEFLIYFQGTGAADDSGLPNDRFFAVRPEGSVSTLKIQRTERGDSAVYLCASSLLGAGETQYFGPGTRLLVL.

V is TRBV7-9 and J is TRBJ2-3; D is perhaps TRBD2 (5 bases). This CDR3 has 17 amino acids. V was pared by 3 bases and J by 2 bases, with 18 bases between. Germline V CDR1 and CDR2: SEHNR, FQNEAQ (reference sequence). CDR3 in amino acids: CASSLRAGEGVTDTQYF. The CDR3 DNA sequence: TGTGCCAGCAGCTTGAGGGCGGGTGAGGGAGTCACAGATACGCAGTATTTT.

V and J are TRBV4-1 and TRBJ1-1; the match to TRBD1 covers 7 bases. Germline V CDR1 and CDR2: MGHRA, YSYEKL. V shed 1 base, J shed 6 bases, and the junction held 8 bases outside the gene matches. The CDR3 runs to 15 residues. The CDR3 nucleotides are TGCGCCAGCAGCCAAGGAGGAGGACAGGACCCTGAAGCTTTCTTT. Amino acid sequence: CASSQGGGQDPEAFF.

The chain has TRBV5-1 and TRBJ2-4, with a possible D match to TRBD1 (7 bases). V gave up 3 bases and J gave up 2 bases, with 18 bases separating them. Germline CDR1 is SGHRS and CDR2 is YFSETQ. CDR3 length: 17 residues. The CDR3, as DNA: TGCGCCAGCAGCTCGGACAGGTCTCGGGGGCCCAAAAACATTCAGTACTTC. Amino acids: CASSSDRSRGPKNIQYF.

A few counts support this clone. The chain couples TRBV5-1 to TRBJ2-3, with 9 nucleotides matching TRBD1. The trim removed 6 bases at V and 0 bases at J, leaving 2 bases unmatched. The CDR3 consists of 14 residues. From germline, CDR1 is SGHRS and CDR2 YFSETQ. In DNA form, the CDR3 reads TGCGCCAGCAACAGGGGGCACAGCACAGATACGCAGTATTTT. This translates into CASNRGHSTDTQYF. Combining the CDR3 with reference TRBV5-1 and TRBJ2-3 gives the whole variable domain KAGVTQTPRYLIKTRGQQVTLSCSPISGHRSVSWYQQTPGQGLQFLFEYFSETQRNKGNFPGRFSGRQFSNSRSEMNVSTLELGDSALYLCASNRGHSTDTQYFGPGTRLTVL.

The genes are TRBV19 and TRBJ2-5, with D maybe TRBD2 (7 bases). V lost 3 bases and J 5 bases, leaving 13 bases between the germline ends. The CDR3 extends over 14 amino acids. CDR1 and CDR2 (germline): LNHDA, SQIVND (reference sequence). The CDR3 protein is CASSIGGPRETQYF. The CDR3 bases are TGTGCCAGTAGTATCGGGGGGCCGCGGGAGACCCAGTACTTC.

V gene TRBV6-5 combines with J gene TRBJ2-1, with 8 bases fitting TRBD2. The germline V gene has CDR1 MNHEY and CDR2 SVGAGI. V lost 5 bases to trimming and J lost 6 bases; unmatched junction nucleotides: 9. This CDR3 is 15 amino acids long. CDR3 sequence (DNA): TGTGCCAGCAGTAATCCCGGGGGGGCCTTCAATGAGCAGTTCTTC. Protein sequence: CASSNPGGAFNEQFF.

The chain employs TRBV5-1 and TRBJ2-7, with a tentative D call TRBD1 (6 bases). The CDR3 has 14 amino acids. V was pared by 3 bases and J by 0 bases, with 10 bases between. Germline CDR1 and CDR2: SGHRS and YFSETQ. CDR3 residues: CASSSVRGSYEQYF. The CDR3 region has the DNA TGCGCCAGCAGCTCGGTCAGGGGCTCCTACGAGCAGTACTTC. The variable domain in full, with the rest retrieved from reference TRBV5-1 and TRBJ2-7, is KAGVTQTPRYLIKTRGQQVTLSCSPISGHRSVSWYQQTPGQGLQFLFEYFSETQRNKGNFPGRFSGRQFSNSRSEMNVSTLELGDSALYLCASSSVRGSYEQYFGPGTRLTVT.

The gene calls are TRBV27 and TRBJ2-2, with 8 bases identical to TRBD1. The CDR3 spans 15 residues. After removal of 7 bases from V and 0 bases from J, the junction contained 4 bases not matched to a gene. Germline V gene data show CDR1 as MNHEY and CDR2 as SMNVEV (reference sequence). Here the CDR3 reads CASTMGQANTGELFF. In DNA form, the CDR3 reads TGTGCCAGCACTATGGGACAGGCGAACACCGGGGAGCTGTTTTTT.

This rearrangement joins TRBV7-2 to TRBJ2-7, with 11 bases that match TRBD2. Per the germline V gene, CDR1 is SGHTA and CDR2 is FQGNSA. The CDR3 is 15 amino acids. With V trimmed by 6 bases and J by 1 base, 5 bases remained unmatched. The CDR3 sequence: CASRPRTSGSYEQYF. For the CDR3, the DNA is TGTGCCAGCAGACCTCGGACTAGCGGGTCCTACGAGCAGTACTTC. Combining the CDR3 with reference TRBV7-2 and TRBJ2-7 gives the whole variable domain GAGVSQSPSNKVTEKGKDVELRCDPISGHTALYWYRQSLGQGLEFLIYFQGNSAPDKSGLPSDRFSAERTGGSVSTLTIQRTQQEDSAVYLCASRPRTSGSYEQYFGPGTRLTVT.

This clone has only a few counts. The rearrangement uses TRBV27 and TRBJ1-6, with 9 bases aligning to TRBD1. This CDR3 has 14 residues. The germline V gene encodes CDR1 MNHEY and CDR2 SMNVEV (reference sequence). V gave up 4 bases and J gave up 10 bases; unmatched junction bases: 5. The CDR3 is CASSSGDRASPLHF. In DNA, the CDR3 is TGTGCCAGCAGTTCCGGGGACAGGGCCTCACCCCTCCACTTT.

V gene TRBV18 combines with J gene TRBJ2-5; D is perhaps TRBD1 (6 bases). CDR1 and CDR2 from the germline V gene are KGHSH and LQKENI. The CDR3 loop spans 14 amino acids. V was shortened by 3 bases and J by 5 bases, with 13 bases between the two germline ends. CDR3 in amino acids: CASSPDDRHETQYF. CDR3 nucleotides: TGTGCCAGCTCACCTGACGACAGGCACGAGACCCAGTACTTC.

The CDR3 sequence is CASSSTSGRALPSTGANVLTF. Here the CDR3 DNA reads TGTGCCAGTAGTTCTACTAGCGGGAGGGCCCTTCCGTCCACTGGGGCCAACGTCCTGACTTTC. V is TRBV19 and J is TRBJ2-6, with 13 bases lining up with TRBD2. The V gene's germline CDR1 is LNHDA and CDR2 SQIVND (reference sequence). With V trimmed by 5 bases and J by 2 bases, 15 bases remained unmatched. The CDR3 sequence is 21 residues long.

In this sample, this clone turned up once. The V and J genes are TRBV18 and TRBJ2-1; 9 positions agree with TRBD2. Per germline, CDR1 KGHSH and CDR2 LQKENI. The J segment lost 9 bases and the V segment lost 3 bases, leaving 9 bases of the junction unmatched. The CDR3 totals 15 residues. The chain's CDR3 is CASSPSLAGYREQFF. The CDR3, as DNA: TGTGCCAGCTCACCCTCGCTAGCGGGGTATCGTGAGCAGTTCTTC.

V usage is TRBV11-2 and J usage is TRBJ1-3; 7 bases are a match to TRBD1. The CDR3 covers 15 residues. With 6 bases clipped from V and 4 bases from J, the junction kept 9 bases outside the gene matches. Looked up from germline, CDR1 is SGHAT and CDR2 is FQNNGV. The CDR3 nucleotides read TGTGCCAGCAGTCTAAATCCGGGACAGGGAAACACCATATATTTT. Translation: CASSLNPGQGNTIYF.

CDR3 sequence (DNA): TGTGCCTGGAGTGTGTTGCGGGAGGACGAGCAGTACTTC. It is translated as CAWSVLREDEQYF. This chain connects TRBV30 to TRBJ2-7; 8 positions agree with TRBD2. The germline gives CDR1 GTSNPN, CDR2 SVGIG (reference sequence). Germline trimming cut 0 bases from V and 5 bases from J; bases unmatched to any gene: 3. This CDR3 is built from 13 residues.

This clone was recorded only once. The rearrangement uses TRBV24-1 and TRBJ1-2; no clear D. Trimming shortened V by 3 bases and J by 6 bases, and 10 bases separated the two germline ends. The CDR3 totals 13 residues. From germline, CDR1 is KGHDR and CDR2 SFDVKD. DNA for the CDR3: TGTGCCACCAGTGATCCCCCAGGCGATGGCTACACCTTC. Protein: CATSDPPGDGYTF.

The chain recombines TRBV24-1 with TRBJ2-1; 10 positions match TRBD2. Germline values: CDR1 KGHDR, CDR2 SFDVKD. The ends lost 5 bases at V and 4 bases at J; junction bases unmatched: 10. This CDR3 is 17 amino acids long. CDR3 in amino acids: CATSATLAGDGYNEQFF. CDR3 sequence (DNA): TGTGCCACCAGTGCTACCCTAGCGGGAGACGGGTACAATGAGCAGTTCTTC.

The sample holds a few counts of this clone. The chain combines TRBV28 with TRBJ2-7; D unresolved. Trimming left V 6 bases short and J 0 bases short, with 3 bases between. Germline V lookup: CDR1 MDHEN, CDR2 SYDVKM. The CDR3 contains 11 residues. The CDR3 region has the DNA TGTGCCAGCAGCAGCTCCTACGAGCAGTACTTC. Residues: CASSSSYEQYF.

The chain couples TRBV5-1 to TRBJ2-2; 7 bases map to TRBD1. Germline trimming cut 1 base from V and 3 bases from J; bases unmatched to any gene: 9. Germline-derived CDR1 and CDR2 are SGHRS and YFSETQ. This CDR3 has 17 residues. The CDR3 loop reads CASSLSLGQGDTGELFF. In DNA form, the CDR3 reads TGCGCCAGCAGCTTGTCCTTGGGGCAGGGGGACACCGGGGAGCTGTTTTTT.